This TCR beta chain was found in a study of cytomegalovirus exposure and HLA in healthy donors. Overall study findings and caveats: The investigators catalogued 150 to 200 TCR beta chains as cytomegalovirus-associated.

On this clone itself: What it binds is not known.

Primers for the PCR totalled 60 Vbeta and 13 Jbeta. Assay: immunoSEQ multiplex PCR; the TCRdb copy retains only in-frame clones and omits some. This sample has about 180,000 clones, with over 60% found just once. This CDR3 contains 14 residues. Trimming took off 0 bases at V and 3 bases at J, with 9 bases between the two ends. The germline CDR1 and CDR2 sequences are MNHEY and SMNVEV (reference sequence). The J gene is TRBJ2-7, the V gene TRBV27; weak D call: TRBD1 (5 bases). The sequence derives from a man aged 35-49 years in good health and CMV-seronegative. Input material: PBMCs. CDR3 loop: CASSLSGLNYEQYF. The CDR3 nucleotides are TGTGCCAGCAGTTTATCGGGGCTAAACTACGAGCAGTACTTC.